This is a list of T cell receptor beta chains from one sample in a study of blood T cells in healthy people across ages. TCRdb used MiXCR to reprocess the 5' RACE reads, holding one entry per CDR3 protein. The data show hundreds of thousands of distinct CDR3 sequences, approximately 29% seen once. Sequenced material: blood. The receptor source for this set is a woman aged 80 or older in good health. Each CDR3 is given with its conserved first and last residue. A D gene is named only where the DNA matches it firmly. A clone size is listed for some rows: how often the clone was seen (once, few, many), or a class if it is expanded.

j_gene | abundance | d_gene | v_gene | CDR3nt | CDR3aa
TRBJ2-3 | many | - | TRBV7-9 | TGTGCCAGCAGCTTATACGTATCAACAGGGCGTAGGACAGATACGCAGTATTTT | CASSLYVSTGRRTDTQYF
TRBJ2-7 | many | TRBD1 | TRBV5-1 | TGCGCCAGCAGCTCCCCCTTAGGACAGGGGAAACGCAACGAGCAGTACTTC | CASSSPLGQGKRNEQYF
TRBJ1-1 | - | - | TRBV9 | TGTGCCAGCAGCGTCGGGACCCTGGCCACTGAAGCTTTCTTT | CASSVGTLATEAFF
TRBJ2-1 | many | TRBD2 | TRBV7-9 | TGTGCCAGCAGCCCCAGGGATCCAGGGACTAGCGGGGGGGGCTACAATGAGCAGTTCTTC | CASSPRDPGTSGGGYNEQFF
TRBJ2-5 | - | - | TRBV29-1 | TGCAGCGTGGAGGCTGGGTTAGAGACCCAGTACTTC | CSVEAGLETQYF
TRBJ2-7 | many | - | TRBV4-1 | TGCGCCAGCAGCCAAGGCACCCTCTACGAGCAGTACTTC | CASSQGTLYEQYF
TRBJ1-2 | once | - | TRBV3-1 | TGTGCCAGCAGCTCCCCCGCGGCGTTGGGGAAGGCCATCTATGGCTACACCTTC | CASSSPAALGKAIYGYTF
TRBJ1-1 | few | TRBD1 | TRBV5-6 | TGTGCCAGCAGCTTGGATCGTGGGACAGGGCTGCGCACTGAAGCTTTCTTT | CASSLDRGTGLRTEAFF
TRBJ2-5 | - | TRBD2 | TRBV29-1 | TGCAGCGTCGTTTACGGGGGGGCGAAAGAGACCCAGTACTTC | CSVVYGGAKETQYF
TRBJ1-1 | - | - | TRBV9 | TGTGCCAGCGGCGCCGGGGAACGTATTACGGCCGGCACTGAAGCTTTCTTT | CASGAGERITAGTEAFF
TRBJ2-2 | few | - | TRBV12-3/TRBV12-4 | TGTGCCAGCAGTCCCATGGCGGGAACGGGGGAGCTGTTTTTT | CASSPMAGTGELFF
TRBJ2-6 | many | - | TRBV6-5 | TGTGCCAGCAGCCACCGGGGCGGCGGTGGGGCCAACGTCCTGACTTTC | CASSHRGGGGANVLTF
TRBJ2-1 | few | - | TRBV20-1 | TGCAGTGCTAGAGAGGTCGCGCGGGGTAACAATGAGCAGTTCTTC | CSAREVARGNNEQFF
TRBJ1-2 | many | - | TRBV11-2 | TGTGCCAGCAGCTTAGGGGCAGGGAGCTTGACTTATGGCTACACCTTC | CASSLGAGSLTYGYTF
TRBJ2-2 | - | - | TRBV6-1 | TGTGCCAGCAGGACCTTGGGCGGGGAGCTGTTTTTT | CASRTLGGELFF
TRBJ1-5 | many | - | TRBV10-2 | TGCGCCAGCAGTGTATTTCCAGGGGTCTATAGCAATCAGCCCCAGCATTTT | CASSVFPGVYSNQPQHF
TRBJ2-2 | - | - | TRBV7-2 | TGTGCCAGCAGCCCTCTAGGGGGGGGCCGTAGCGGGGAGCTGTTTTTT | CASSPLGGGRSGELFF
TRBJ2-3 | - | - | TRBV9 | TGTGCCAGCAGCGTAGAGTCTAGCACAGATACGCAGTATTTT | CASSVESSTDTQYF
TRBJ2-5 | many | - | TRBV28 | TGTGCCAGCAGGCCACTTGGGGAGACCCAGTACTTC | CASRPLGETQYF
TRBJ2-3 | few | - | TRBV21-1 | TGTGCCATCTGGGGCACTAGCGGGGAAAGCACAGATACGCAGTATTTT | CAIWGTSGESTDTQYF
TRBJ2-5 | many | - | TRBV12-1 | TGTGCCAGCAGCTTCGAGACTAGAGGGTACCAAGAGACCCAGTACTTC | CASSFETRGYQETQYF